The 2 T cell receptor beta chains in this list originate from one sample, sequenced in a study of blood T cells in healthy people across ages. A second PCR of 7 to 11 cycles used a sample-barcoded 5' primer and a J-beta primer mix. TCRdb ran MiXCR on the 5' RACE reads and lists one entry per CDR3 protein. The sample records over a million distinct CDR3 sequences, about 40% being singletons. Sequencing used blood. The receptors here all came from a woman aged 18 to 35 in good health.

This clonotype has just a few counts. The rearrangement links TRBV20-1 to TRBJ2-5; D may be TRBD1 or TRBD2 (5 bases each). The CDR3 loop spans 14 amino acids. V was trimmed by 0 bases and J by 7 bases, leaving 15 bases between them. CDR1 DFQATT and CDR2 SNEGSKA come from the germline V gene (reference sequence). The CDR3 loop is CSARDWDGRGTQYF. Here the CDR3 DNA reads TGCAGTGCTAGAGATTGGGACGGGCGAGGGACCCAGTACTTC.

The chain is built from TRBV27 and TRBJ2-7, with 11 bases matching TRBD2. Germline CDR1 is MNHEY and CDR2 is SMNVEV (reference sequence). The CDR3 runs 15 residues. V was pared by 4 bases and J by 4 bases, with 6 bases of the junction left unmatched. In nucleotides, the CDR3 is TGTGCCAGCAGTTCAACCGGGACTAGCGGTTACGAGCAGTACTTC. Translated: CASSSTGTSGYEQYF.